This TCR beta chain was sequenced in a study of blood T cell repertoires in COVID-19. Study details: Samples taken during acute and convalescent COVID-19 were collected in the United States, Italy and Spain. T cells, B-cell-depleted T cells, or PBMCs supplied cDNA or gDNA.

Original data processing: Scientists estimated how many nucleated cells there were by amplifying reference gene primers. The table came from immunoSEQ multiplex PCR; TCRdb's copy has only in-frame clones and leaves some out. That table supplies the V and J calls and clone size; D and trimming were determined from the DNA. The sample holds about 170,000 clones, under 85% seen once. Specimen: peripheral blood. This clonotype originated in a man older than 75 with COVID-19, enrolled during active disease.

The CDR3: CASSQRRDQPQHF. The CDR3 coding sequence is TGTGCCAGCAGTCAAAGACGGGATCAGCCCCAGCATTTT. This chain uses TRBV2 with TRBJ1-5, with D unresolved. The V gene's germline CDR1 is SNHLY and CDR2 FYNNEI. The V end lost 5 bases, the J end lost 5 bases, and 10 bases lay between the germline ends. CDR3 length equals 13 residues. The variable domain in full, completed from reference TRBV2 and TRBJ1-5, reads EPEVTQTPSHQVTQMGQEVILRCVPISNHLYFYWYRQILGQKVEFLVSFYNNEISEKSEIFDDQFSVERPDGSNFTLKIRSTKLEDSAMYFCASSQRRDQPQHFGDGTRLSIL.